The 31 T cell receptor beta chains given below trace back to one sample, sequenced in a study of T cells after yellow fever vaccination. TCRdb reanalysed the 5' RACE reads using MiXCR and keeps one entry per CDR3 protein. The top ten hold 15% to 20% of the sample, which has some 390,000 distinct CDR3 sequences, roughly a sixth seen once. The material was PBMCs, obtained before the yellow fever booster vaccination. These receptors originate from a young man who received the YFV17D yellow fever vaccine.

There are a few counts of this clonotype. One junction end disagrees with the germline gene, perhaps due to a read error. The chain has TRBV7-7 and TRBJ2-1; 7 nucleotides align to TRBD2. This CDR3 is built from 14 residues. CDR1 and CDR2 (germline): SSHAT, FNYEAQ (reference sequence). The CDR3 coding sequence is TGTGCTAGCAGCTTATTATCCGGGGGGAGTGAGCAGTTCTTC. This gives the protein CASSLLSGGSEQFF.

The chain employs TRBV7-2 and TRBJ2-2; TRBD2 aligns across 14 bases. CDR3 size: 16 residues. V lost 4 bases and J lost 3; bases outside the gene matches: 1. Germline V gene lookup returns CDR1 SGHTA and CDR2 FQGNSA. The CDR3 is CASSWTSGGYTGELFF. The CDR3 DNA reads as TGTGCCAGCAGCTGGACTAGCGGGGGGTACACCGGGGAGCTGTTTTTT.

This clonotype was detected only a few times. V gene TRBV5-1 combines with J gene TRBJ1-1, with 8 bases identical to TRBD1. The germline CDR1 and CDR2 sequences are SGHRS and YFSETQ. With 0 bases clipped from V and 5 bases from J, the junction kept 12 bases outside the gene matches. This CDR3 spans 17 amino acids. CDR3 loop: CASSLAGASGQVTEAFF. CDR3 DNA: TGCGCCAGCAGCTTGGCCGGGGCTTCGGGACAGGTTACTGAAGCTTTCTTT. Combining the CDR3 with reference TRBV5-1 and TRBJ1-1 gives the whole variable domain KAGVTQTPRYLIKTRGQQVTLSCSPISGHRSVSWYQQTPGQGLQFLFEYFSETQRNKGNFPGRFSGRQFSNSRSEMNVSTLELGDSALYLCASSLAGASGQVTEAFFGQGTRLTVV.

In its sample, this clonotype was seen a few times. The chain is built from TRBV7-9 and TRBJ2-3; D is possibly TRBD2 (5 bases). Trimming stripped 3 bases from V and 4 bases from J, with 11 bases between. Germline values: CDR1 SEHNR, CDR2 FQNEAQ (reference sequence). The CDR3 totals 14 residues. CDR3 nucleotide sequence: TGTGCCAGCAGCTTCGGGGTCGGACCAGATACGCAGTATTTT. Translating gives CASSFGVGPDTQYF.

This clonotype was counted only a few times. V gene TRBV4-3 combines with J gene TRBJ2-2, with a weak D call TRBD2 (5 bases). Germline CDR1 and CDR2: LGHNA and YSLEER. Trimming took 0 bases from V and 5 from J, leaving 7 bases between them. This CDR3 comprises 14 residues. DNA for the CDR3: TGCGCCAGCAGCCAAGATCGGGGAACCGGGGAGCTGTTTTTT. It specifies CASSQDRGTGELFF.

The chain has TRBV12-3 or TRBV12-4 and TRBJ2-3, with D possibly matching TRBD2 (6 bases). Between the trimmed V and J ends, which lost 4 bases and 13 bases, there was a span of 18 bases. This CDR3 comprises 13 residues. The CDR3 region has the DNA TGTGCCAGCAGTTCCTCCGGTCAGGGAGGCAAGTATTTT. Protein: CASSSSGQGGKYF.

This clonotype was seen a handful of times. The chain links TRBV7-8 to TRBJ2-5; D uncertain. Deletions cut 1 base from V and 5 bases from J, with 8 bases between. Germline lookup yields CDR1 SGHVS and CDR2 FQNEAQ. The CDR3 extends over 13 amino acids. The CDR3 DNA follows: TGTGCCAGCAGCTTAGGTCGTAGGGAGACCCAGTACTTC. Protein: CASSLGRRETQYF.

A few counts support this clonotype. The V gene is TRBV29-1, the J gene TRBJ2-5; 9 nucleotides line up with TRBD1. The CDR3 runs 16 residues. Germline lookup yields CDR1 SQVTM and CDR2 ANQGSEA. V shed 6 bases, J shed 4 bases, and the junction held 15 bases outside the gene matches. Here the CDR3 reads CSVPGQGRTPLETQYF. The CDR3 nucleotides read TGCAGCGTCCCAGGACAGGGGAGAACGCCCCTAGAGACCCAGTACTTC.

The gene calls are TRBV20-1 and TRBJ2-3; 9 bases align to TRBD2. The CDR3 length is 14 residues. CDR1 and CDR2 (germline): DFQATT, SNEGSKA (reference sequence). J was trimmed by 1 base and V by 7 bases; bases with no gene match: 6. CDR3 in amino acids: CSVGLAIRTDTQYF. The DNA for the CDR3 is TGCAGTGTAGGACTAGCGATTCGCACAGATACGCAGTATTTT.

This clonotype has only a few counts. The chain has TRBV11-2 and TRBJ2-1; possibly TRBD2 for D (6 bases). Trimming removed 2 bases from V and 15 bases from J, with 20 bases in between. The CDR3 consists of 14 residues. Germline V gene lookup returns CDR1 SGHAT and CDR2 FQNNGV. The CDR3 region has the DNA TGTGCCAGCAGCTTAATTGACCGGGGGACTCAGCGGTTCTTC. This codes for CASSLIDRGTQRFF.

The chain employs TRBV6-5 and TRBJ1-2, with D tentatively TRBD1 (5 bases). With 8 bases removed from V and 4 bases from J, the gap between germline ends came to 20 bases. CDR3 length: 15 amino acids. The germline V gene has CDR1 MNHEY and CDR2 SVGAGI. CDR3 sequence reads: CASRTLSRTIYGYTF. The CDR3 DNA reads TGTGCCAGCCGAACCCTATCACGGACAATCTATGGCTACACCTTC.

The chain recombines TRBV9 with TRBJ2-5; maybe TRBD2 (6 bases). V lost 0 bases and J lost 1, with 10 bases in between. CDR3 size: 15 residues. CDR1 and CDR2 from the germline V gene are SGDLS and YYNGEE. The CDR3: CASSVDYGGQETQYF. The CDR3 nucleotides are TGTGCCAGCAGCGTAGATTACGGGGGCCAAGAGACCCAGTACTTC.

In its sample, this clonotype was seen many times. The chain employs TRBV12-3 or TRBV12-4 and TRBJ1-3, with no clear D. This CDR3 has 15 amino acids. The ends were cut back, 1 base at V and 0 bases at J, with 7 bases in the middle. In nucleotides, the CDR3 is TGTGCCAGCAGTTTAGGGGCAAACTCTGGAAACACCATATATTTT. It specifies CASSLGANSGNTIYF.

CDR3 DNA sequence: TGTGCCAGCAGCTTGCCTGGGAGTAGCTCCTACGAGCAGTACTTC. This encodes CASSLPGSSSYEQYF. The chain uses TRBV5-5 and TRBJ2-7; D perhaps matches TRBD2 (5 bases). The CDR3 totals 15 residues. Per the germline V gene, CDR1 is SGHKS and CDR2 is YYEKEE (reference sequence). Trimming shortened V by 1 base and J by 0 bases, and 11 bases separated the two germline ends.

This clonotype turned up a few times. V and J are TRBV7-9 and TRBJ1-4; no clear D. This CDR3 has 14 residues. CDR1 is SEHNR, CDR2 FQNEAQ, per germline (reference sequence). Trimming left V 5 bases short and J 0 bases short, with 7 bases between. The CDR3 sequence: CASSTVATNEKLFF. CDR3 nucleotide sequence: TGTGCCAGCAGCACAGTCGCAACTAATGAAAAACTGTTTTTT.

The sample holds a few counts of this clonotype. The chain joins TRBV20-1 to TRBJ1-2; D not resolved. The germline V gene encodes CDR1 DFQATT and CDR2 SNEGSKA (reference sequence). Trimming took 1 base from V and 8 from J, leaving 11 bases between them. CDR3 length: 12 amino acids. DNA for the CDR3: TGCAGTGCTAGAGTAACCTCGGGCGGCTACACCTTC. The encoded protein is CSARVTSGGYTF.

This clonotype was found a few times. The J gene is TRBJ2-5, the V gene TRBV20-1; the match to TRBD2 covers 12 bases. Germline V CDR1 and CDR2: DFQATT, SNEGSKA (reference sequence). Germline trimming cut 7 bases from V and 4 bases from J; bases unmatched to any gene: 16. CDR3 length equals 17 residues. CDR3 coding DNA: TGCAGTGGCAACCTGGCTAGCGGGGGGGCCCACCTAGAGACCCAGTACTTC. Translating gives CSGNLASGGAHLETQYF.

This chain uses TRBV5-8 with TRBJ2-3, with a possible D match to TRBD1 (6 bases). This CDR3 spans 15 amino acids. CDR1 is SGHTS, CDR2 YDEGEE, per germline. With 3 bases removed from V and 4 bases from J, the gap between germline ends came to 15 bases. In nucleotides, the CDR3 is TGTGCCAGCAGCTCTCATTTCAGGGGAGCAGATACGCAGTATTTT. As protein: CASSSHFRGADTQYF.

V is TRBV18 and J is TRBJ2-7, with 7 bases identical to TRBD1. J lost 0 bases, V lost 4 bases, and 6 bases had no gene match. CDR1 KGHSH and CDR2 LQKENI come from the germline V gene. The CDR3 spans 15 residues. CDR3 sequence (DNA): TGTGCCAGCTCACAAACAGGGGCTGACTCCTACGAGCAGTACTTC. Translation gives CASSQTGADSYEQYF.

In its sample, this clonotype was seen a few times. The rearrangement uses TRBV11-3 and TRBJ2-1; the match to TRBD2 covers 8 bases. The CDR3 extends over 16 amino acids. The V segment lost 1 base and the J segment 4 bases; nucleotides outside the gene matches: 6. Germline loops: CDR1 SGHNT, CDR2 YENEEA. The CDR3 sequence is CASSLGIAGIYNEQFF. The CDR3 DNA follows: TGTGCCAGCAGCTTAGGGATAGCGGGGATATACAATGAGCAGTTCTTC. Filled out from reference TRBV11-3 and TRBJ2-1, the complete variable domain reads EAGVVQSPRYKIIEKKQPVAFWCNPISGHNTLYWYLQNLGQGPELLIRYENEEAVDDSQLPKDRFSAERLKGVDSTLKIQPAELGDSAVYLCASSLGIAGIYNEQFFGPGTRLTVL.

This clonotype was observed a handful of times. The chain combines TRBV4-1 with TRBJ1-1, with D perhaps matching TRBD1 (6 bases). V was trimmed by 2 bases and J by 1 base, leaving 11 bases between them. The CDR3 covers 15 residues. Looked up from germline, CDR1 is MGHRA and CDR2 is YSYEKL. CDR3 residues: CASSQRSGANTEAFF. The CDR3 coding sequence is TGCGCCAGCAGCCAAAGATCAGGGGCGAACACTGAAGCTTTCTTT.

CDR3 DNA sequence: TGTGCCATCAGTGAGTCCGTCAGGGGGGGAGAGACCCAGTACTTC. The encoded protein is CAISESVRGGETQYF. The rearrangement links TRBV10-3 to TRBJ2-5, with D perhaps assigned TRBD1 or TRBD2 (7 bases each). This CDR3 comprises 15 residues. V shed 0 bases and J shed 4 bases, with 12 bases lying between them. CDR1 ENHRY and CDR2 SYGVKD come from the germline V gene.

The J gene is TRBJ1-1, the V gene TRBV5-1; 7 bases are shared with TRBD1. Germline trimming cut 4 bases from V and 3 bases from J; bases unmatched to any gene: 6. The CDR3 is 14 amino acids. Germline-derived CDR1 and CDR2 are SGHRS and YFSETQ. CDR3 protein: CASSQGQVDTEAFF. The CDR3, as DNA: TGCGCCAGCAGCCAAGGACAGGTTGACACTGAAGCTTTCTTT.

The genes are TRBV5-1 and TRBJ2-6, with 7 bases lining up with TRBD1. The trim removed 0 bases at V and 3 bases at J, leaving 15 bases unmatched. Germline assignment: CDR1 SGHRS and CDR2 YFSETQ. This CDR3 is 20 amino acids long. Written as DNA, the CDR3 is TGCGCCAGCAGCTTGGGCCCCGCCGGGACAGTGATGGGTGGGGCCAACGTCCTGACTTTC. It encodes CASSLGPAGTVMGGANVLTF.

There are a few counts of this clonotype. This rearrangement joins TRBV11-2 to TRBJ2-5; 13 bases align to TRBD2. J lost 1 base, V lost 1 base, and 3 bases had no gene match. Germline CDR1 SGHAT, CDR2 FQNNGV. This CDR3 has 17 residues. Here the CDR3 reads CASSLGGLAGAQETQYF. The CDR3 DNA reads TGTGCCAGCAGCTTAGGCGGACTAGCGGGGGCCCAAGAGACCCAGTACTTC.

In this sample, this clonotype turned up many times. The V and J genes are TRBV24-1 and TRBJ2-3, with D uncertain. V lost 7 bases and J 1 base, leaving 11 bases between the germline ends. There are 14 residues in the CDR3. In germline, CDR1 is KGHDR, CDR2 SFDVKD. The DNA of the CDR3 is TGTGCCACCAGAGGCGCGCAGGGCACAGATACGCAGTATTTT. Translation: CATRGAQGTDTQYF.

V gene TRBV12-3 or TRBV12-4 combines with J gene TRBJ2-2; D is undetermined. CDR3 size: 13 residues. The V and J ends lost 2 bases and 4 bases respectively, with 5 bases between them. The CDR3 reads CASSLHSTGELFF. CDR3 bases: TGTGCCAGCAGTTTACACAGCACCGGGGAGCTGTTTTTT.

This chain uses TRBV6-2 or TRBV6-3 with TRBJ1-3; 9 bases match TRBD1. Germline values: CDR1 MNHEY, CDR2 SVGEGT. J was trimmed by 0 bases and V by 7 bases; bases with no gene match: 10. The CDR3 covers 17 residues. The CDR3 nucleotides read TGTGCCAGCATCGATGCACCGGGACAGGGCTCTGGAAACACCATATATTTT. It encodes CASIDAPGQGSGNTIYF.

This clonotype was observed a handful of times. V is TRBV20-1 and J is TRBJ1-2; D unresolved. The CDR3 length is 13 residues. Germline V gene lookup returns CDR1 DFQATT and CDR2 SNEGSKA (reference sequence). V was cut by 3 bases and J by 2 bases, with 10 bases left in between. CDR3 residues: CSARSGENYGYTF. CDR3 bases: TGCAGTGCTAGGAGTGGGGAGAACTATGGCTACACCTTC.

This clonotype was found a few times. The chain uses TRBV6-5 and TRBJ2-5, with TRBD1 matching over 8 bases. The V and J ends lost 5 bases and 2 bases, in that order; junction bases with no gene match: 4. Germline CDR1 MNHEY, CDR2 SVGAGI. CDR3 size: 14 residues. CDR3 DNA sequence: TGTGCCAGCAGTCGCCGGGACAGGCAAGAGACCCAGTACTTC. It encodes CASSRRDRQETQYF.

There are a few counts of this clonotype. The gene calls are TRBV6-5 and TRBJ2-3; 9 bases are a match to TRBD2. This CDR3 contains 17 residues. V dropped 2 bases and J dropped 0; count of bases not matched to a gene: 6. Germline CDR1 MNHEY, CDR2 SVGAGI. CDR3 amino acids: CASSYEIAGDSTDTQYF. The CDR3 nucleotides read TGTGCCAGCAGTTACGAGATAGCGGGGGATAGCACAGATACGCAGTATTTT.